This passage covers 22 T cell receptor beta chains from one sample sequenced in a study of control samples from healthy donors and cancer patients. Some clones are missing from TCRdb's copy, which holds only in-frame ones; the method was immunoSEQ multiplex PCR. The sample holds 80,000 or so clones; about nine tenths are singletons and the top ten take 17%. Source material: blood. The receptor source for this set is a man aged 50 to 59 in good health.

This clone has a single count. The rearrangement links TRBV13 to TRBJ2-7; 7 bases agree with TRBD1. Unmatched junction bases numbered 6, after V lost 6 bases and J lost 1 base. CDR3 size: 14 residues. CDR1 PRHDT and CDR2 FYEKMQ come from the germline V gene (reference sequence). The CDR3 DNA reads as TGTGCCAGCAGTACAGGGGAAGGGTCCTACGAGCAGTACTTC. Its translation: CASSTGEGSYEQYF.

The chain joins TRBV2 to TRBJ1-5; D is ambiguous. CDR3 size: 14 residues. The germline gives CDR1 SNHLY, CDR2 FYNNEI. Trimming shortened V by 1 base and J by 3 bases, and 7 bases separated the two germline ends. CDR3 protein: CASSEGRDNQPQHF. The CDR3 nucleotides are TGTGCCAGCAGTGAAGGGCGGGACAATCAGCCCCAGCATTTT.

The genes are TRBV18 and TRBJ2-1, with D perhaps TRBD1 (6 bases). The V gene lost 2 bases and the J gene lost 7 bases, with 18 bases spanning the gap. CDR3 length equals 16 residues. Germline CDR1 and CDR2: KGHSH and LQKENI. CDR3 in DNA: TGTGCCAGCTCACCATCGGACAGACTCCTCTCGAATGAGCAGTTCTTC. It translates to CASSPSDRLLSNEQFF.

This sequence joins TRBV19 and TRBJ1-5, with unresolved D. The CDR3 covers 15 residues. The germline CDR1 and CDR2 sequences are LNHDA and SQIVND (reference sequence). V was shortened by 2 bases and J by 3 bases, with 11 bases between the two germline ends. Here the CDR3 reads CASSINASPNQPQHF. The CDR3 coding sequence is TGTGCCAGTAGTATAAATGCCTCTCCCAATCAGCCCCAGCATTTT.

There are a few counts of this clone. This chain uses TRBV7-9 with TRBJ1-2, with D possibly matching TRBD1 (5 bases). Trimming cost V 1 base and J 8 bases, with 11 bases left between them. This CDR3 is 13 amino acids long. Per germline, CDR1 SEHNR and CDR2 FQNEAQ (reference sequence). The CDR3 reads CASSLGGEDGYTF. The CDR3 DNA reads as TGTGCCAGCAGCTTAGGGGGGGAGGACGGCTACACCTTC.

The rearrangement links TRBV5-1 to TRBJ2-6, with D uncertain. The germline V and J ends were trimmed by 4 bases and 4 bases, with 9 bases remaining between them. Looked up from germline, CDR1 is SGHRS and CDR2 is YFSETQ. The CDR3 is 14 residues long. CDR3 sequence: CASSPTSGANVLTF. The CDR3 DNA follows: TGCGCCAGCAGCCCCACCTCCGGGGCCAACGTCCTGACTTTC.

The chain carries TRBV20-1 and TRBJ2-7, with D uncertain. Germline-derived CDR1 and CDR2 are DFQATT and SNEGSKA (reference sequence). The CDR3 length is 11 residues. V was trimmed by 6 bases and J by 4 bases, leaving 10 bases between them. As DNA, the CDR3 is TGCAGTGCCGTGGACGTATACGAGCAGTACTTC. Its protein is CSAVDVYEQYF.

The V call is TRBV5-6, the J call TRBJ2-7; D gene unclear. CDR1 and CDR2 from the germline V gene are SGHDT and YYEEEE. V lost 0 bases to trimming and J lost 2 bases, with 9 bases between them. The CDR3 is made up of 14 amino acids. In DNA form, the CDR3 reads TGTGCCAGCAGCTTGGCCCGAAGCACCTACGAGCAGTACTTC. Its protein product is CASSLARSTYEQYF.

The chain links TRBV14 to TRBJ2-5; 7 bases are a match to TRBD2. CDR3 length equals 15 residues. The V gene's germline CDR1 is SGHDN and CDR2 FVKESK. The J segment lost 1 base and the V segment lost 2 bases, leaving 4 bases of the junction unmatched. The CDR3 DNA reads TGTGCCAGCAGCCAAATGGGAGGGTCCCAAGAGACCCAGTACTTC. It specifies CASSQMGGSQETQYF.

The chain links TRBV30 to TRBJ1-1; D remains unclear. This CDR3 contains 14 residues. In germline, CDR1 is GTSNPN, CDR2 SVGIG (reference sequence). The V end was cut by 1 base, the J end by 4 bases, with 13 bases between. CDR3 amino acids: CAWSGVQRGTEAFF. The CDR3 DNA follows: TGTGCCTGGAGTGGTGTACAGCGAGGCACTGAAGCTTTCTTT.

The rearrangement uses TRBV7-8 and TRBJ2-5; no clear D gene. This CDR3 contains 14 residues. Germline loops: CDR1 SGHVS, CDR2 FQNEAQ. The germline V and J ends were trimmed by 5 bases and 0 bases, with 10 bases remaining between them. CDR3 bases: TGTGCCAGCAGCGGCCCTGGACACCAAGAGACCCAGTACTTC. Encoded protein: CASSGPGHQETQYF.

V is TRBV23-1 and J is TRBJ2-1; D is perhaps TRBD1 (5 bases). TRBV23-1 is marked as an open reading frame, function uncertain. V lost 1 base to trimming and J lost 1 base, with 11 bases between them. The CDR3 covers 16 residues. CDR3 sequence: CASSQYKGLSYNEQFF. CDR3 in DNA: TGCGCCAGCAGTCAATATAAGGGGTTATCCTACAATGAGCAGTTCTTC.

The chain couples TRBV25-1 to TRBJ2-5, with 7 bases fitting TRBD1. V trimming: 4 bases; J trimming: 4 bases; junction bases outside the gene matches: 9. Germline lookup yields CDR1 MGHDK and CDR2 SYGVNS. The CDR3 loop spans 15 amino acids. CDR3 DNA: TGTGCCAGCAGTGCACAACCAGGGGGACGAGAGACCCAGTACTTC. This encodes CASSAQPGGRETQYF.

V is TRBV7-2 and J is TRBJ1-4; 9 bases agree with TRBD1. CDR1 is SGHTA, CDR2 FQGNSA, per germline. This CDR3 is 14 amino acids long. Trimming cost V 3 bases and J 10 bases; bases outside gene matches: 6. Here the CDR3 reads CASSLGQGLGKLFF. CDR3 nucleotides: TGTGCCAGCAGCTTGGGACAGGGACTTGGAAAACTGTTTTTT.

The chain carries TRBV24-1 and TRBJ2-5, with TRBD1 matching over 9 bases. V shed 7 bases, J shed 1 base, and the junction held 6 bases outside the gene matches. The CDR3 is 15 residues long. Germline values: CDR1 KGHDR, CDR2 SFDVKD. The CDR3: CATRASGQGQETQYF. In DNA form, the CDR3 reads TGTGCCACCAGGGCCTCGGGACAGGGCCAAGAGACCCAGTACTTC.

The J gene is TRBJ2-3, the V gene TRBV14, with D uncertain. Trimming took off 3 bases at V and 2 bases at J, with 9 bases between the two ends. Germline V gives CDR1 SGHDN, CDR2 FVKESK. This CDR3 spans 14 amino acids. The CDR3 protein is CASSHRLTTDTQYF. In DNA, the CDR3 is TGTGCCAGCAGCCACAGGCTGACCACAGATACGCAGTATTTT.

The rearrangement joins TRBV6-5 to TRBJ2-3; the D gene is possibly TRBD1 (5 bases). CDR3 length: 16 residues. The germline V gene has CDR1 MNHEY and CDR2 SVGAGI. V lost 0 bases and J lost 3, with 13 bases in between. CDR3 sequence reads: CASSYSEGVGTDTQYF. In nucleotides, the CDR3 is TGTGCCAGCAGTTACTCGGAAGGGGTTGGGACAGATACGCAGTATTTT.

The gene calls are TRBV5-1 and TRBJ2-7; D is possibly TRBD1 (6 bases). The CDR3 length is 16 residues. Germline CDR1 is SGHRS and CDR2 is YFSETQ. Deletions cut 0 bases from V and 6 bases from J, with 19 bases between. The DNA of the CDR3 is TGCGCCAGCAGCTTGGAGGGGGTCCACCGTGACGGCGAGCAGTACTTC. As protein: CASSLEGVHRDGEQYF.

V usage is TRBV6-1 and J usage is TRBJ1-2, with D perhaps matching TRBD1 (6 bases). This CDR3 is built from 15 residues. Germline CDR1 is MNHNS and CDR2 is SASEGT. V shed 2 bases and J shed 7 bases, with 17 bases lying between them. This CDR3 is CASSEWGRRNAGYTF. CDR3 coding DNA: TGTGCCAGCAGTGAATGGGGGCGGCGGAACGCTGGCTACACCTTC.

The CDR3 nucleotides read TGTGCCAGCAGCTTAGTTTTCTCCGGAACCAAAAACATTCAGTACTTC. Amino acids: CASSLVFSGTKNIQYF. J is TRBJ2-4 and V is TRBV7-2; no reliable D call. This CDR3 is built from 16 residues. Germline values: CDR1 SGHTA, CDR2 FQGNSA. Between the trimmed V and J ends, which lost 1 base and 2 bases, there was a span of 12 bases.

The rearrangement uses TRBV6-5 and TRBJ2-2; D is undetermined. V was clipped by 9 bases and J by 8 bases, with 16 bases between them. The CDR3 has 13 amino acids. The germline CDR1 and CDR2 sequences are MNHEY and SVGAGI. This CDR3 reads CASQWVTGGELFF. CDR3 coding DNA: TGTGCCAGTCAGTGGGTGACGGGTGGGGAGCTGTTTTTT.

The rearrangement joins TRBV5-1 to TRBJ1-2; the D is unclear. The length of the CDR3 is 15 residues. CDR1 and CDR2 from the germline V gene are SGHRS and YFSETQ. Trimming left V 0 bases short and J 4 bases short, with 13 bases between. The CDR3 DNA is TGCGCCAGCAGCTTGGGAGCCCCGGGCAGCTATGGCTACACCTTC. The encoded protein is CASSLGAPGSYGYTF.